Listed below are T cell receptor beta chains from one sample, sequenced in a study of regulatory T cells in long-lasting Graves disease. MiXCR, applied by TCRdb to the multiplex PCR reads, yields one record per CDR3 protein. The data contain around 250,000 distinct CDR3 sequences, around a sixth of them singletons. The data were also submitted as part of a second study, on T cells in Graves' hyperthyroidism and ophthalmopathy.

Sequenced here: peripheral blood mononuclear cells (PBMCs), sampled at new diagnosis, from a patient treated with antithyroid drugs. All receptors come from a woman in her 30s with Graves disease. Each CDR3 is given with its conserved first and last residue. The D gene is left open where the match is weak. The size entry is marked missing in some rows and otherwise reads once, few, many or a size class.

d_gene: .
v_gene: TRBV18
j_gene: TRBJ2-7
abundance: .
CDR3aa: CASSKGGASYEQYF
CDR3nt: TGTGCCAGCTCCAAGGGGGGGGCCTCCTACGAGCAGTACTTC

d_gene: TRBD2
v_gene: TRBV6-5
j_gene: TRBJ2-2
abundance: many
CDR3aa: CASSYSGSGGTGELFF
CDR3nt: TGTGCCAGCAGTTACTCTGGTAGCGGGGGGACCGGGGAGCTGTTTTTT

d_gene: TRBD2
v_gene: TRBV20-1
j_gene: TRBJ2-5
abundance: .
CDR3aa: CSARGDSGRETQYF
CDR3nt: TGCAGTGCTAGGGGAGATAGCGGGAGGGAGACCCAGTACTTC

d_gene: .
v_gene: TRBV29-1
j_gene: TRBJ1-2
abundance: many
CDR3aa: CSVEESIRETF
CDR3nt: TGCAGCGTTGAAGAGTCCATTCGGGAAACCTTC

d_gene: TRBD1
v_gene: TRBV5-5
j_gene: TRBJ1-2
abundance: many
CDR3aa: CASSFGTGGNYGYTF
CDR3nt: TGTGCCAGCAGCTTTGGTACAGGGGGAAACTATGGCTACACCTTC

d_gene: .
v_gene: TRBV7-2
j_gene: TRBJ1-3
abundance: few
CDR3aa: CASSLVREGNTIYF
CDR3nt: TGTGCCAGCAGCTTAGTCAGGGAAGGAAACACCATATATTTT

d_gene: TRBD1
v_gene: TRBV6-2/TRBV6-3
j_gene: TRBJ1-4
abundance: few
CDR3aa: CASGQQGASEKLFF
CDR3nt: TGTGCCAGCGGCCAACAGGGGGCCAGTGAAAAACTGTTTTTT

d_gene: TRBD1
v_gene: TRBV19
j_gene: TRBJ2-7
abundance: .
CDR3aa: CASSARDSNTLYEQYF
CDR3nt: TGTGCCAGTAGTGCCCGGGACAGTAATACCCTCTACGAGCAGTACTTC

d_gene: TRBD1
v_gene: TRBV6-1
j_gene: TRBJ1-1
abundance: .
CDR3aa: CASTLSQTGSSEAFF
CDR3nt: TGTGCCAGCACCCTATCACAGACAGGGAGCTCTGAAGCTTTCTTT

d_gene: .
v_gene: TRBV9
j_gene: TRBJ2-2
abundance: few
CDR3aa: CASRPVSGELFF
CDR3nt: TGTGCCAGCAGGCCGGTAAGCGGGGAGCTGTTTTTT

d_gene: TRBD1
v_gene: TRBV9
j_gene: TRBJ1-6
abundance: many
CDR3aa: CASSSSLDRDNSPLHF
CDR3nt: TGTGCCAGCAGCAGTAGTTTGGACAGGGATAATTCACCCCTCCACTTT

d_gene: TRBD1
v_gene: TRBV6-1
j_gene: TRBJ1-2
abundance: many
CDR3aa: CASSTTGQASYGYTF
CDR3nt: TGTGCCAGCAGTACGACGGGACAGGCCTCCTATGGCTACACCTTC

d_gene: .
v_gene: TRBV6-4
j_gene: TRBJ2-1
abundance: .
CDR3aa: CASSARPGDLEQFF
CDR3nt: TGTGCCAGCAGTGCCCGGCCCGGGGATCTTGAGCAGTTCTTC

d_gene: .
v_gene: TRBV11-2
j_gene: TRBJ2-1
abundance: many
CDR3aa: CASSRGLDRNEQFF
CDR3nt: TGTGCCAGCAGCAGAGGCCTAGATCGCAATGAGCAGTTCTTC

d_gene: TRBD1
v_gene: TRBV20-1
j_gene: TRBJ1-2
abundance: many
CDR3aa: CSAPRSATGTGYGYTF
CDR3nt: TGCAGTGCTCCAAGATCCGCCACCGGGACAGGCTATGGCTACACCTTC

d_gene: TRBD2
v_gene: TRBV7-2
j_gene: TRBJ2-1
abundance: .
CDR3aa: CASSSYSGGGNEQFF
CDR3nt: TGTGCCAGCAGCTCCTATAGCGGGGGGGGGAATGAGCAGTTCTTC

d_gene: TRBD1
v_gene: TRBV2
j_gene: TRBJ1-4
abundance: .
CDR3aa: CASSPRGDRGGRQPASNEKLFF
CDR3nt: TGTGCCAGCTCACCACGTGGGGACAGGGGGGGTCGGCAGCCCGCTTCTAATGAAAAACTGTTTTTT

d_gene: .
v_gene: TRBV20-1
j_gene: TRBJ1-4
abundance: .
CDR3aa: CSATMEGINEKLFF
CDR3nt: TGCAGTGCTACTATGGAGGGGATTAATGAAAAACTGTTTTTT

d_gene: .
v_gene: TRBV5-4
j_gene: TRBJ1-1
abundance: .
CDR3aa: CASSSPGGGLEGTEAFF
CDR3nt: TGTGCCAGCAGCTCGCCGGGGGGGGGCCTTGAAGGCACTGAAGCTTTCTTT

d_gene: TRBD1
v_gene: TRBV20-1
j_gene: TRBJ1-6
abundance: many
CDR3aa: CSARADRGGSPLHF
CDR3nt: TGCAGTGCTAGGGCGGACAGGGGCGGTTCACCCCTCCACTTT

d_gene: .
v_gene: TRBV14
j_gene: TRBJ1-1
abundance: few
CDR3aa: CASSPQVGHTEAFF
CDR3nt: TGTGCCAGCAGCCCTCAGGTGGGCCACACTGAAGCTTTCTTT

d_gene: .
v_gene: TRBV19
j_gene: TRBJ2-3
abundance: .
CDR3aa: CASSLKKGPGADTQYF
CDR3nt: TGTGCCAGTAGTCTAAAAAAAGGTCCCGGGGCAGATACGCAGTATTTT

d_gene: TRBD1
v_gene: TRBV7-7
j_gene: TRBJ2-7
abundance: few
CDR3aa: CASSPKGQFFYEQYF
CDR3nt: TGTGCTAGCAGCCCAAAGGGACAGTTTTTCTACGAGCAGTACTTC

d_gene: .
v_gene: TRBV19
j_gene: TRBJ2-1
abundance: .
CDR3aa: CASSWGGVGSYDEQFF
CDR3nt: TGTGCCAGTAGTTGGGGTGGGGTAGGGTCCTACGATGAGCAGTTCTTC

d_gene: .
v_gene: TRBV18
j_gene: TRBJ1-1
abundance: many
CDR3aa: CASSPQYRYTEAFF
CDR3nt: TGTGCCAGCTCACCACAGTACAGATACACTGAAGCTTTCTTT

d_gene: .
v_gene: TRBV5-6
j_gene: TRBJ1-6
abundance: .
CDR3aa: CASSSADDSPLHF
CDR3nt: TGTGCCAGCAGCTCCGCGGATGATTCACCCCTCCACTTT

d_gene: .
v_gene: TRBV19
j_gene: TRBJ1-2
abundance: few
CDR3aa: CASSIATDSNYGYTF
CDR3nt: TGTGCCAGTAGTATAGCGACAGACTCTAACTATGGCTACACCTTC

d_gene: .
v_gene: TRBV3-1
j_gene: TRBJ1-2
abundance: many
CDR3aa: CASSPPRGPHYGYTF
CDR3nt: TGTGCCAGCAGCCCCCCGCGGGGGCCCCACTATGGCTACACCTTC

d_gene: .
v_gene: TRBV6-5
j_gene: TRBJ1-1
abundance: .
CDR3aa: CASSYSPGRIDTEAFF
CDR3nt: TGTGCCAGCAGTTACTCCCCGGGGCGCATCGACACTGAAGCTTTCTTT

d_gene: TRBD2
v_gene: TRBV5-8
j_gene: TRBJ2-1
abundance: many
CDR3aa: CASGTSGSYNEQFF
CDR3nt: TGTGCCAGCGGGACTAGCGGGTCCTACAATGAGCAGTTCTTC

d_gene: TRBD1
v_gene: TRBV5-4
j_gene: TRBJ1-2
abundance: many
CDR3aa: CASSLSSGGYGYTF
CDR3nt: TGTGCCAGCAGCTTGTCGTCAGGGGGTTACGGCTACACCTTC

d_gene: TRBD1
v_gene: TRBV10-3
j_gene: TRBJ2-2
abundance: many
CDR3aa: CAISESGQGETGELFF
CDR3nt: TGTGCCATCAGTGAGTCAGGACAGGGGGAGACCGGGGAGCTGTTTTTT

d_gene: .
v_gene: TRBV29-1
j_gene: TRBJ1-1
abundance: many
CDR3aa: CSVEKLENTEAFF
CDR3nt: TGCAGCGTTGAAAAATTGGAAAACACTGAAGCTTTCTTT

d_gene: .
v_gene: TRBV4-1
j_gene: TRBJ1-4
abundance: many
CDR3aa: CASSQEGDGFEKLFF
CDR3nt: TGTGCCAGCAGCCAAGAAGGGGACGGATTCGAAAAACTGTTTTTT

d_gene: .
v_gene: TRBV6-1
j_gene: TRBJ2-5
abundance: once
CDR3aa: CASSVRGQETQHF
CDR3nt: TGTGCCAGCAGTGTCCGGGGTCAGGAGACCCAGCACTTC

d_gene: .
v_gene: TRBV3-1
j_gene: TRBJ2-1
abundance: many
CDR3aa: CASSWGVMGNDEQFF
CDR3nt: TGTGCCAGCAGTTGGGGGGTCATGGGAAACGATGAGCAGTTCTTC

d_gene: TRBD2
v_gene: TRBV9
j_gene: TRBJ2-1
abundance: once
CDR3aa: CASSGGTSGDYNEQFF
CDR3nt: TGTGCCAGCAGCGGAGGTACTAGCGGGGATTACAATGAGCAGTTCTTC

d_gene: TRBD1
v_gene: TRBV12-3/TRBV12-4
j_gene: TRBJ1-2
abundance: .
CDR3aa: CASIATGGGGHTF
CDR3nt: TGTGCCAGCATTGCCACAGGGGGCGGTGGCCACACCTTC

d_gene: TRBD1
v_gene: TRBV9
j_gene: TRBJ1-1
abundance: many
CDR3aa: CASSPRGQLNTEAFF
CDR3nt: TGTGCCAGCAGCCCGAGGGGACAGCTGAACACTGAAGCTTTCTTT

d_gene: TRBD1
v_gene: TRBV12-3/TRBV12-4
j_gene: TRBJ2-2
abundance: .
CDR3aa: CASSLLGDRGLSLNTGELFF
CDR3nt: TGTGCCAGCTCCCTACTCGGGGACAGGGGGCTTAGTTTGAACACCGGGGAGCTGTTTTTT

d_gene: .
v_gene: TRBV7-9
j_gene: TRBJ1-1
abundance: many
CDR3aa: CASSPGRDGAFF
CDR3nt: TGTGCCAGCAGCCCGGGACGCGACGGGGCTTTCTTT

d_gene: .
v_gene: TRBV18
j_gene: TRBJ2-7
abundance: many
CDR3aa: CASSPQVSNEQYF
CDR3nt: TGTGCCAGCTCACCACAAGTTTCAAACGAGCAGTACTTC

d_gene: .
v_gene: TRBV27
j_gene: TRBJ2-3
abundance: many
CDR3aa: CASRGGWGAADTQYF
CDR3nt: TGTGCCAGCAGGGGGGGATGGGGGGCGGCAGATACGCAGTATTTT

d_gene: .
v_gene: TRBV6-5
j_gene: TRBJ1-1
abundance: many
CDR3aa: CASSSPHRVGTEAFF
CDR3nt: TGTGCCAGCAGTTCCCCTCACAGGGTGGGAACTGAAGCTTTCTTT

d_gene: .
v_gene: TRBV20-1
j_gene: TRBJ2-7
abundance: .
CDR3aa: CSARPGTHYEQYF
CDR3nt: TGCAGTGCTAGGCCTGGGACACACTACGAGCAGTACTTC

d_gene: TRBD2
v_gene: TRBV12-3/TRBV12-4
j_gene: TRBJ2-3
abundance: few
CDR3aa: CASSLAGGPPRTDTQYF
CDR3nt: TGTGCCAGCAGCCTAGCGGGGGGACCCCCGCGCACAGATACGCAGTATTTT

d_gene: .
v_gene: TRBV4-2
j_gene: TRBJ2-1
abundance: many
CDR3aa: CASSQETYNEQFF
CDR3nt: TGTGCCAGCAGCCAAGAGACGTACAATGAGCAGTTCTTC

d_gene: .
v_gene: TRBV12-3/TRBV12-4
j_gene: TRBJ2-7
abundance: many
CDR3aa: CASSPTGGAAYEQYF
CDR3nt: TGTGCCAGCAGTCCAACAGGGGGGGCCGCCTACGAGCAGTACTTC

d_gene: .
v_gene: TRBV19
j_gene: TRBJ1-5
abundance: .
CDR3aa: CASSWPYYQPQHF
CDR3nt: TGTGCCAGTAGCTGGCCTTATTATCAGCCCCAGCATTTT

d_gene: .
v_gene: TRBV7-8
j_gene: TRBJ1-1
abundance: .
CDR3aa: CASSLAQGMRGTEAFF
CDR3nt: TGTGCCAGCAGCTTAGCGCAGGGGATGAGAGGCACTGAAGCTTTCTTT

d_gene: .
v_gene: TRBV6-2/TRBV6-3
j_gene: TRBJ2-3
abundance: many
CDR3aa: CASSLDGTTQYF
CDR3nt: TGTGCCAGCAGTTTGGATGGAACTACGCAGTATTTT